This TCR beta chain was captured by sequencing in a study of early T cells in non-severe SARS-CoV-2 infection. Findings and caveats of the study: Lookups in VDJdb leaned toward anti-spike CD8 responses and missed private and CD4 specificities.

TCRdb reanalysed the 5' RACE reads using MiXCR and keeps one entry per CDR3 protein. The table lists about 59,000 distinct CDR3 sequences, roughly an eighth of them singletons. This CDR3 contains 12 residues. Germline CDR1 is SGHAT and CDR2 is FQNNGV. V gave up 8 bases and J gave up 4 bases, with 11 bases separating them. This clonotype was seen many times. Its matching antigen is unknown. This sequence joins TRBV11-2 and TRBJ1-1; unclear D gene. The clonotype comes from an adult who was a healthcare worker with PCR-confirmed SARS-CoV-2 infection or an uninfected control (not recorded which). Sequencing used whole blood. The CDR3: CASSLRGTEAFF. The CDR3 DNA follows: TGTGCCAGCTCACTCCGTGGCACTGAAGCTTTCTTT. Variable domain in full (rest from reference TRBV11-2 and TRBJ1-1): EAGVAQSPRYKIIEKRQSVAFWCNPISGHATLYWYQQILGQGPKLLIQFQNNGVVDDSQLPKDRFSAERLKGVDSTLKIQPAKLEDSAVYLCASSLRGTEAFFGQGTRLTVV.